This T cell receptor (beta chain) was sequenced for a study of blood T cell repertoires in COVID-19. Assignment of participants to cohorts was predicated upon participant-reported clinical history. Recovery meant two consecutive negative NP/OP PCR tests, professional clearance, or resolved symptoms. This table comes from immunoSEQ multiplex PCR, and its TCRdb copy is limited to in-frame clones, with some not included. The data hold under 70,000 clones, with 70% to 90% observed a single time. This CDR3 is built from 11 residues. Germline lookup yields CDR1 MNHEY and CDR2 SMNVEV (reference sequence). The V gene lost 6 bases and the J gene lost 3 bases, with 6 bases spanning the gap.

The TCR comes from a woman aged 40 to 50 who had recovered from COVID-19. Sequencing was performed on PBMCs or T cells enriched from blood (not recorded which). The rearrangement links TRBV27 to TRBJ2-7; D possibly corresponds to TRBD2 (5 bases). CDR3: CASSRGYEQYF. In DNA, the CDR3 is TGTGCCAGCAGCCGGGGCTACGAGCAGTACTTC.